Described below is a single T cell receptor (beta chain) sequence and its context. What it binds is not known. This entry comes from a study of identical twins. This CDR3 is 14 amino acids long. With 6 bases removed from V and 6 bases from J, the gap between germline ends came to 14 bases. Study conclusions and caveats: Partial confounding of zero-insertion analyses by invariant MAIT and iNKT cells was possible. Low generation probability was overrepresented in out-of-frame alpha sequences shared by twins.

TCRdb re-called the 5' RACE reads through MiXCR, storing one row per CDR3 protein. The sample consists of about 200,000 distinct CDR3 sequences, 7.5% of them appearing once. These data were likewise used in another study, on yellow fever vaccine responses in identical twins.

The sample comprised memory (CD45RO+) T cells sorted from blood. V gene TRBV12-3 or TRBV12-4 combines with J gene TRBJ2-2; tentative D call: TRBD1 (6 bases). This TCR was recovered from a woman between 18 and 29 years old in good health. The CDR3 region is CASSDSTGPGELFF. The CDR3 DNA is TGTGCCAGCAGCGATTCTACAGGGCCCGGGGAGCTGTTTTTT.